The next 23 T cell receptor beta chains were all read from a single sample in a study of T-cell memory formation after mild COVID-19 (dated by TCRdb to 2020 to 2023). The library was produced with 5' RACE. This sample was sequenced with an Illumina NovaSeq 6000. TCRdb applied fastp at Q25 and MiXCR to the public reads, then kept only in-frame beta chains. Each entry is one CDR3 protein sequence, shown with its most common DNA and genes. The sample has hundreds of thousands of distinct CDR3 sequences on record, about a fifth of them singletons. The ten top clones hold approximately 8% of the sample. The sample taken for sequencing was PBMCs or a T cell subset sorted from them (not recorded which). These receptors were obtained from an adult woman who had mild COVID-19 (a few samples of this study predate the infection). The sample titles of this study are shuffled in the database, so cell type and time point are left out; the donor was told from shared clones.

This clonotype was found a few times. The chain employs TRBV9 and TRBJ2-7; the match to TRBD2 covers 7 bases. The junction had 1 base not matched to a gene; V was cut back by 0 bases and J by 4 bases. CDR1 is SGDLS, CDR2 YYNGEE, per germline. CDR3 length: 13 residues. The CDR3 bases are TGTGCCAGCAGCGTAGGCGGGAGATACGAGCAGTACTTC. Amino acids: CASSVGGRYEQYF.

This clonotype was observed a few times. CDR3 residues: CASRTGGADTQYF. In DNA, the CDR3 is TGCGCCAGCAGGACAGGCGGCGCAGATACGCAGTATTTT. The chain couples TRBV5-1 to TRBJ2-3, with D perhaps matching TRBD1 (6 bases). This CDR3 contains 13 residues. V was shortened by 5 bases and J by 4 bases, with 11 bases between the two germline ends. Germline assignment: CDR1 SGHRS and CDR2 YFSETQ.

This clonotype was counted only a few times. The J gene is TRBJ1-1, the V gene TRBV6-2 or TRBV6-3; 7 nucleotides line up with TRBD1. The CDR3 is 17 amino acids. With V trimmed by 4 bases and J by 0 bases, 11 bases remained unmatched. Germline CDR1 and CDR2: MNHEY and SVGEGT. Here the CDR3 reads CASSSTGVGQVNTEAFF. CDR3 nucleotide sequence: TGTGCCAGCAGTTCTACTGGAGTCGGACAGGTGAACACTGAAGCTTTCTTT.

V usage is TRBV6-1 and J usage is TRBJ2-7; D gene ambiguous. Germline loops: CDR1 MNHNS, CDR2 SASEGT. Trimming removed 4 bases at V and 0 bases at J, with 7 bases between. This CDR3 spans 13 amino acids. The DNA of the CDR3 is TGTGCCAGCAGTGCAACAAGCTCCTACGAGCAGTACTTC. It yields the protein CASSATSSYEQYF.

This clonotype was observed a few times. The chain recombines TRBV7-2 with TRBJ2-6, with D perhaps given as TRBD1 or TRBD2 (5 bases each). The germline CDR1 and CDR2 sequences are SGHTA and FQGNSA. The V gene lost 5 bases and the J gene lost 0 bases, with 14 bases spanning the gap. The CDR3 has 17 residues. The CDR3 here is CASSQGVGTSGANVLTF. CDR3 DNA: TGTGCCAGCAGCCAGGGAGTAGGAACCTCTGGGGCCAACGTCCTGACTTTC.

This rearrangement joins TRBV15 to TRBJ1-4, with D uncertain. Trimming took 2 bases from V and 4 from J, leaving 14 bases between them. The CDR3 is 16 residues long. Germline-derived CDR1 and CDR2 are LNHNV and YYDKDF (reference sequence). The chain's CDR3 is CATSRIKTWSNEKLFF. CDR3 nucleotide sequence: TGTGCCACCAGCAGAATAAAAACGTGGAGTAATGAAAAACTGTTTTTT.

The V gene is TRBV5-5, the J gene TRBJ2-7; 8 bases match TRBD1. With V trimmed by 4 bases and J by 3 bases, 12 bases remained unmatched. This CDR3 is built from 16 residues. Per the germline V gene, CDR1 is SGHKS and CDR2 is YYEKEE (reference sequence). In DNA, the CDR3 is TGTGCCAGCAGCGTTACCAGGGGGCCCAGGATCTACGAGCAGTACTTC. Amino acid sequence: CASSVTRGPRIYEQYF.

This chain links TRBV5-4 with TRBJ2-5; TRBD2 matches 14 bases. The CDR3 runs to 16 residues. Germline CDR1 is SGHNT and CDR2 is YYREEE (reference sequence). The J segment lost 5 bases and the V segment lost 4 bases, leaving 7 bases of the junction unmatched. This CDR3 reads CASSPGTSGSSETQYF. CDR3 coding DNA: TGTGCCAGCAGCCCCGGGACTAGCGGGAGCAGTGAGACCCAGTACTTC.

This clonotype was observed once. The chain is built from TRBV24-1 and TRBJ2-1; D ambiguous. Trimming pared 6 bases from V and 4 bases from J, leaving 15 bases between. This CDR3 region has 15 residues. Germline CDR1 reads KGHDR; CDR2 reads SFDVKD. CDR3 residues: CATSIGSTPYNEQFF. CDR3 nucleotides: TGTGCCACCAGTATCGGATCAACTCCTTACAATGAGCAGTTCTTC.

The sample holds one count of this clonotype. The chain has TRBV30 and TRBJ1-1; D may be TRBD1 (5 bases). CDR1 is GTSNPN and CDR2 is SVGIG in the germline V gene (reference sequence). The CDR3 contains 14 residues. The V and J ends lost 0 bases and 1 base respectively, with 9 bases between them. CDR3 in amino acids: CAWSVGHPNTEAFF. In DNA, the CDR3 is TGTGCCTGGAGTGTAGGACATCCGAACACTGAAGCTTTCTTT.

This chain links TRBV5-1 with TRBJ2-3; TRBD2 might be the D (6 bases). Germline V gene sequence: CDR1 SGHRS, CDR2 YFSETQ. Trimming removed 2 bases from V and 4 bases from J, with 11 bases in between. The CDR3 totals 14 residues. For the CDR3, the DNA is TGCGCCAGCAGCTTTGCTAGCGCGGCAGATACGCAGTATTTT. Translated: CASSFASAADTQYF.

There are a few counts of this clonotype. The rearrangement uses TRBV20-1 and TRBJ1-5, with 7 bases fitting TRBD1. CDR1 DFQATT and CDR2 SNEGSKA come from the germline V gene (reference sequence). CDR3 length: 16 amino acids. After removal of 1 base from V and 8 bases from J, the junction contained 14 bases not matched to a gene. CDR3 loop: CSARASGTENGEPQHF. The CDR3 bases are TGCAGTGCTAGAGCCTCCGGGACAGAAAACGGCGAGCCCCAGCATTTT.

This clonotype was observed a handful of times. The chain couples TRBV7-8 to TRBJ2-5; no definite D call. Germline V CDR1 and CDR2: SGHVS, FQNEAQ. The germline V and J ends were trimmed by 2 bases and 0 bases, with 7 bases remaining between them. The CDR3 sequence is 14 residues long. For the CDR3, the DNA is TGTGCCAGCAGCTTATATGGCTACCAAGAGACCCAGTACTTC. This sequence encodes CASSLYGYQETQYF.

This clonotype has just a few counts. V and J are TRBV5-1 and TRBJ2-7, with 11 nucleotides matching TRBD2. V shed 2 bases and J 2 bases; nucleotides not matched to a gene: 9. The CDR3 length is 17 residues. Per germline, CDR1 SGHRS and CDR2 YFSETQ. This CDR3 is CASSLLAGTSGPYEQYF. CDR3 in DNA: TGCGCCAGCAGCTTATTAGCTGGGACTAGCGGCCCCTACGAGCAGTACTTC.

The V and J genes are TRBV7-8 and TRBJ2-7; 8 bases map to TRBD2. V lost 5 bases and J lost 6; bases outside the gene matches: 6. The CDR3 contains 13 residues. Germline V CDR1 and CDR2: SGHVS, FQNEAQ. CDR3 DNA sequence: TGTGCCAGCAGCCAATTAACTAGCGGCGAGCAGTACTTC. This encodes CASSQLTSGEQYF.

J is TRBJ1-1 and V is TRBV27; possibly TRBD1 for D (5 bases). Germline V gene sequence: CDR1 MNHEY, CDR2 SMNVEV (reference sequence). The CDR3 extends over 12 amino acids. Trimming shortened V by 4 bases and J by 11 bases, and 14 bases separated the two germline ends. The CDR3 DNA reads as TGTGCCAGCAGTTCTGATGGGGGTGCGGCTTTCTTT. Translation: CASSSDGGAAFF.

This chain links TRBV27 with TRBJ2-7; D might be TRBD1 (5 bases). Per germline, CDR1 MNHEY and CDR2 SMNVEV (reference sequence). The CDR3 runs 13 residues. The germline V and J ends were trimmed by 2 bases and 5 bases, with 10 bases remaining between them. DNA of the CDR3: TGTGCCAGCAGTTTAGGCAGGGCCCACGAGCAGTACTTC. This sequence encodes CASSLGRAHEQYF.

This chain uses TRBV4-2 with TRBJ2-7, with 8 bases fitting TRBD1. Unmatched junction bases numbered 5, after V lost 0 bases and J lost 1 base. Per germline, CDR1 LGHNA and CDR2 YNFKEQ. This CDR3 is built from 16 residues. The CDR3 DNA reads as TGTGCCAGCAGCCAAGACCCGGGACAGGAGTCCTACGAGCAGTACTTC. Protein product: CASSQDPGQESYEQYF.

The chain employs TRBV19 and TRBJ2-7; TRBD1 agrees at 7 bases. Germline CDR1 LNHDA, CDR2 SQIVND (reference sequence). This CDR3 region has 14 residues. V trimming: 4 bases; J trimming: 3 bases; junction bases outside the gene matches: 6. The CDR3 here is CASSKQGTLYEQYF. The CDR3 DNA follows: TGTGCCAGTAGTAAACAGGGGACGCTCTACGAGCAGTACTTC.

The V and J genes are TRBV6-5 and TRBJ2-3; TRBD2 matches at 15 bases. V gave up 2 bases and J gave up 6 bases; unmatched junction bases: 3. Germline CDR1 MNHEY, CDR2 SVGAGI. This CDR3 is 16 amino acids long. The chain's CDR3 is CASSYSGLAGGDTQYF. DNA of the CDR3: TGTGCCAGCAGTTACAGTGGACTAGCGGGAGGGGATACGCAGTATTTT.

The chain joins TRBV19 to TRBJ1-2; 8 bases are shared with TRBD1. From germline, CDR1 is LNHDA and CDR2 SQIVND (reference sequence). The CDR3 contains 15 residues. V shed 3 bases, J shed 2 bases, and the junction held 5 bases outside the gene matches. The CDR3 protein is CASSIPTGANYGYTF. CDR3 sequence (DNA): TGTGCCAGTAGTATCCCGACAGGGGCGAACTATGGCTACACCTTC.

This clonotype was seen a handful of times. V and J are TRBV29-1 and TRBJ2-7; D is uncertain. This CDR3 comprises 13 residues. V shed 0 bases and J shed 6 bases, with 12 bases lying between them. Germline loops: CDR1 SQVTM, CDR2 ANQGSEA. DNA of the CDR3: TGCAGCGTTGAAGAGTTTGAGTCAGGCGAGCAGTACTTC. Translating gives CSVEEFESGEQYF.

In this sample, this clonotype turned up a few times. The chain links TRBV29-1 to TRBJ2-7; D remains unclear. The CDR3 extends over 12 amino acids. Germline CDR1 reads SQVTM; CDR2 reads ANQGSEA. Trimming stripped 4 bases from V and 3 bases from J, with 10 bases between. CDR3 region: CSVAQTRYEQYF. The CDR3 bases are TGCAGCGTTGCCCAAACCCGCTACGAGCAGTACTTC.